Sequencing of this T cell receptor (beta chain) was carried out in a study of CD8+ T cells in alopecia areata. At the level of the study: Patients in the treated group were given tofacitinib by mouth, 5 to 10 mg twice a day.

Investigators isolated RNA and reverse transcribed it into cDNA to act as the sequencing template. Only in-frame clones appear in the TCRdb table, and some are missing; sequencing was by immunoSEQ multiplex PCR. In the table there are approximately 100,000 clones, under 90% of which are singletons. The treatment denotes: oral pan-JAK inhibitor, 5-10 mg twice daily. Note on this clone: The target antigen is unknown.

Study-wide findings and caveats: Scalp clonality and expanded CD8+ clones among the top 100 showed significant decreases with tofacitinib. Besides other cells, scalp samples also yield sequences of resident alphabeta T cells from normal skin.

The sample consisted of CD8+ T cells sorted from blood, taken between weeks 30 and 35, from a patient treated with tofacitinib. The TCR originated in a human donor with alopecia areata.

The DNA of the CDR3 is TGTGCCAGTAGTGTCTGGGACAGGCCCTACGAGCAGTACTTC. This translates into CASSVWDRPYEQYF. This rearrangement joins TRBV19 to TRBJ2-7; 8 bases are shared with TRBD1. This CDR3 has 14 amino acids. Germline V gene lookup returns CDR1 LNHDA and CDR2 SQIVND (reference sequence). V dropped 5 bases and J dropped 2; count of bases not matched to a gene: 5.